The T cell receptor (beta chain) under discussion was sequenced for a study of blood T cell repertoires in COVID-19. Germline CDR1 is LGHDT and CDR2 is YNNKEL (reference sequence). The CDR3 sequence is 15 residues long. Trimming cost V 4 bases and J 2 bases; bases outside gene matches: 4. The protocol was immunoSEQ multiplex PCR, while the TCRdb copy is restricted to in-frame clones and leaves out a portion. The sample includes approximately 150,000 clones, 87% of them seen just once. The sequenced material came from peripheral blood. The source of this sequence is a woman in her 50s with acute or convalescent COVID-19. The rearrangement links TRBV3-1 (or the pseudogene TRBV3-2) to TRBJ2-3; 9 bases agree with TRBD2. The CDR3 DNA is TGTGCCAGCAGCCCGGGACTAGCCTACACAGATACGCAGTATTTT. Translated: CASSPGLAYTDTQYF.